The 23 T cell receptor beta chains in this list originate from one sample, sequenced in a study of cytotoxic CD8 clonotypes in ibrutinib-treated CLL (dated by TCRdb to about 2021). Libraries were constructed by the immunoSEQ multiplex PCR assay. TCRdb stores this immuneACCESS table with in-frame sequences only. Part of the clones is absent; in the studies checked, under half of the shortfall reflects unresolved V genes, and no reason is known for the rest. The table for this sample lists tens of thousands of clones; about 70% of them were counted only once. Less than 15% of the sample lies in the top ten. What this sample's time point label stands for: roughly 12 months on ibrutinib. This sample comprised PBMCs, obtained after 12 months of ibrutinib treatment. Every receptor here comes from a human donor with chronic lymphocytic leukemia.

The chain joins TRBV6-6 to TRBJ1-2; 8 nucleotides match TRBD1. The CDR3 is 15 residues long. V gave up 0 bases and J gave up 5 bases; unmatched junction bases: 5. Germline V gene data show CDR1 as MNHNY and CDR2 as SVGAGI (reference sequence). CDR3 coding DNA: TGTGCCAGCAGTTACTCGACAGGGGTCCTTTATGGCTACACCTTC. Protein sequence: CASSYSTGVLYGYTF.

The V and J genes are TRBV11-3 and TRBJ2-1; TRBD2 matches at 11 bases. Looked up from germline, CDR1 is SGHNT and CDR2 is YENEEA. CDR3 length equals 17 residues. The junction had 9 bases not matched to a gene; V was cut back by 4 bases and J by 4 bases. The CDR3: CASSSLSGRAGYNEQFF. The CDR3 nucleotides read TGTGCCAGCAGCTCTCTTAGCGGGAGGGCCGGATACAATGAGCAGTTCTTC.

The chain uses TRBV18 and TRBJ2-7, with TRBD2 matching over 13 bases. Germline V gives CDR1 KGHSH, CDR2 LQKENI. This CDR3 has 16 residues. The trim removed 0 bases at V and 5 bases at J, leaving 4 bases unmatched. The CDR3 DNA reads as TGTGCCAGCTCACCACCCGGACTAGCGGGAGTAAACGAGCAGTACTTC. It yields the protein CASSPPGLAGVNEQYF.

This clone was observed a few times. The chain employs TRBV7-9 and TRBJ2-7; possibly TRBD1 for D (6 bases). V was clipped by 1 base and J by 9 bases, with 10 bases between them. The CDR3 spans 12 residues. The V gene's germline CDR1 is SEHNR and CDR2 FQNEAQ (reference sequence). The CDR3: CASSLGQAGQYF. CDR3 DNA: TGTGCCAGCAGCTTAGGACAGGCCGGGCAGTACTTC.

The table lists this clone with a few counts. The J gene is TRBJ1-1, the V gene TRBV11-2; TRBD1 aligns across 7 bases. V dropped 6 bases and J dropped 0; count of bases not matched to a gene: 13. Germline V gene sequence: CDR1 SGHAT, CDR2 FQNNGV. CDR3 length: 17 amino acids. The CDR3: CASSDTTGFYLNTEAFF. CDR3 in DNA: TGTGCCAGCAGTGATACGACAGGGTTCTACTTGAACACTGAAGCTTTCTTT.

This chain links TRBV5-6 with TRBJ1-1; D is perhaps TRBD1 (5 bases). Germline-derived CDR1 and CDR2 are SGHDT and YYEEEE. The CDR3 length is 16 residues. V shed 3 bases and J shed 0 bases, with 15 bases lying between them. CDR3 sequence: CASSSPQDLMNTEAFF. The CDR3, as DNA: TGTGCCAGCAGCTCACCACAGGACCTCATGAACACTGAAGCTTTCTTT.

The CDR3: CASSVVAGVGNEQFF. The CDR3 DNA reads as TGTGCCAGCAGTGTTGTAGCGGGAGTGGGCAATGAGCAGTTCTTC. The chain links TRBV25-1 to TRBJ2-1, with TRBD2 identical over 9 bases. The CDR3 spans 15 residues. J gave up 6 bases and V 4 bases, and 7 bases lay outside the gene matches. CDR1 is MGHDK and CDR2 is SYGVNS in the germline V gene. Full variable domain (outside the CDR3, taken from reference TRBV25-1 and TRBJ2-1): EADIYQTPRYLVIGTGKKITLECSQTMGHDKMYWYQQDPGMELHLIHYSYGVNSTEKGDLSSESTVSRIRTEHFPLTLESARPSHTSQYLCASSVVAGVGNEQFFGPGTRLTVL.

The chain couples TRBV2 to TRBJ2-7, with a tentative D call TRBD2 (6 bases). V dropped 6 bases and J dropped 1 base, with 10 bases sitting between them. Germline CDR1 is SNHLY and CDR2 is FYNNEI. The CDR3 has 13 amino acids. CDR3 sequence: CASRRDGSYEQYF. CDR3 sequence (DNA): TGTGCCAGCAGGCGGGACGGGTCCTACGAGCAGTACTTC.

The rearrangement links TRBV2 to TRBJ2-5; TRBD1 is a possible D gene (6 bases). Trimming removed 4 bases from V and 4 bases from J, with 10 bases in between. Germline V lookup: CDR1 SNHLY, CDR2 FYNNEI. The CDR3 is made up of 13 amino acids. The CDR3 loop reads CASSAQGGETQYF. DNA for the CDR3: TGTGCCAGCAGTGCACAGGGCGGAGAGACCCAGTACTTC.

This clone is medium-sized by share. The chain links TRBV10-1 to TRBJ2-7; TRBD2 aligns across 11 bases. The V gene end was trimmed by 3 bases and the J gene end by 0 bases; junction bases not matched to a gene: 4. Germline CDR1 is WNHNN and CDR2 is SYGVQD (reference sequence). The CDR3 is 16 residues long. CDR3: CASSDGTSGDSYEQYF. The CDR3 nucleotides read TGCGCCAGCAGTGATGGGACTAGCGGAGACTCCTACGAGCAGTACTTC.

This clone occurred once. The rearrangement joins TRBV28 to TRBJ2-7, with D hard to call. Trimming shortened V by 9 bases and J by 2 bases, and 20 bases separated the two germline ends. CDR1 MDHEN and CDR2 SYDVKM come from the germline V gene. This CDR3 is 15 amino acids long. DNA for the CDR3: TGTGCCAGTAATCCCTCGGGTCAAAGCCCCTACGAGCAGTACTTC. It is translated as CASNPSGQSPYEQYF.

This clone showed up just once. This chain joins TRBV28 and TRBJ1-5, with 7 bases lining up with TRBD1. CDR1 and CDR2 (germline): MDHEN, SYDVKM. After removal of 2 bases from V and 2 bases from J, the junction contained 9 bases not matched to a gene. The CDR3 contains 17 residues. The CDR3 reads CASSLKGGTVGNQPQHF. In DNA form, the CDR3 reads TGTGCCAGCAGTTTAAAAGGGGGGACAGTCGGCAATCAGCCCCAGCATTTT.

V usage is TRBV7-9 and J usage is TRBJ1-4; D gene unclear. CDR3 length: 13 residues. CDR1 SEHNR and CDR2 FQNEAQ come from the germline V gene (reference sequence). Deletions cut 4 bases from V and 6 bases from J, with 9 bases between. The CDR3 DNA reads TGTGCCAGCAGCTCCGGAGGTGATGAAAAACTGTTTTTT. Encoded protein: CASSSGGDEKLFF.

This sequence joins TRBV21-1 and TRBJ1-4. TRBV21-1 is a pseudogene locus. The CDR3 extends over 14 amino acids. The CDR3 DNA follows: TGTGCCAAACCGGGTGCGGGCCCTAATGAAAAACTGTTTTTT. Its protein is CAKPGAGPNEKLFF.

Worth noting for this clone: This is likely a read error, given that the CDR3 carries no conserved phenylalanine or tryptophan at its end. The DNA is left out, because the CDR3 cannot be placed on it with certainty; the CDR3 is given as TCRdb lists it. The chain has TRBV29-1 and TRBJ2-7; TRBD1 reflects the table's D call only, with no check against the DNA. With termini counted, the CDR3 has 8 amino acids. Germline assignment: CDR1 SQVTM and CDR2 ANQGSEA. The CDR3 loop is CSVEKQGS.

This clone was observed a handful of times. The V and J genes are TRBV27 and TRBJ1-2, with D possibly matching TRBD1 (5 bases). The CDR3 contains 13 residues. V was shortened by 2 bases and J by 3 bases, with 7 bases between the two germline ends. CDR1 and CDR2 from the germline V gene are MNHEY and SMNVEV (reference sequence). The CDR3 loop is CASSLARDYGYTF. CDR3 in DNA: TGTGCCAGCAGTTTAGCCAGGGACTATGGCTACACCTTC.

The V call is TRBV4-1, the J call TRBJ2-5; no clear D. Germline V CDR1 and CDR2: MGHRA, YSYEKL. The CDR3 runs to 14 residues. V lost 8 bases, J lost 0 bases, and 13 bases lay in between. The CDR3 DNA is TGCGCCAGCGCCCTGGTCAACCACCAAGAGACCCAGTACTTC. The encoded protein is CASALVNHQETQYF.

This clone appeared a single time. This sequence joins TRBV6-5 and TRBJ2-5; 11 bases are shared with TRBD1. CDR3 length: 15 amino acids. CDR1 and CDR2 from the germline V gene are MNHEY and SVGAGI. V was clipped by 2 bases and J by 3 bases; unmatched bases: 2. CDR3 loop: CASSYLGQGEETQYF. CDR3 nucleotide sequence: TGTGCCAGCAGTTACCTGGGACAGGGGGAAGAGACCCAGTACTTC.

V usage is TRBV27 and J usage is TRBJ1-5, with unresolved D. Germline lookup yields CDR1 MNHEY and CDR2 SMNVEV (reference sequence). This CDR3 contains 15 residues. Trimming took off 2 bases at V and 7 bases at J, with 15 bases between the two ends. CDR3 residues: CASSLAPYGEQPQHF. The CDR3 region has the DNA TGTGCCAGCAGTTTAGCGCCTTACGGGGAGCAGCCCCAGCATTTT.

J is TRBJ2-7 and V is TRBV10-3; perhaps TRBD2 as D (6 bases). The CDR3 contains 18 residues. V was clipped by 3 bases and J by 0 bases, with 21 bases between them. Germline CDR1 ENHRY, CDR2 SYGVKD. CDR3 DNA sequence: TGTGCCATCAGTGATTCCCCAGGGTTGGGGGGTCGCTCCTACGAGCAGTACTTC. As protein: CAISDSPGLGGRSYEQYF.

This chain links TRBV27 with TRBJ1-1; no definite D call. Trimming pared 4 bases from V and 1 base from J, leaving 13 bases between. Germline CDR1 reads MNHEY; CDR2 reads SMNVEV (reference sequence). The CDR3 totals 15 residues. CDR3 bases: TGTGCCAGCAGTTCCCCGTTCAGGAGGAACACTGAAGCTTTCTTT. Translation: CASSSPFRRNTEAFF.

This chain uses TRBV5-8 with TRBJ2-6; maybe TRBD2 (5 bases). V gave up 4 bases and J gave up 0 bases, with 8 bases separating them. CDR3 length equals 15 residues. CDR1 is SGHTS, CDR2 YDEGEE, per germline. CDR3 coding DNA: TGTGCCAGCAGCCGGGGTTCCTCTGGGGCCAACGTCCTGACTTTC. As protein: CASSRGSSGANVLTF. The full variable domain, in which reference TRBV5-8 and TRBJ2-6 provide the parts outside the CDR3, is EAGVTQSPTHLIKTRGQQATLRCSPISGHTSVYWYQQALGLGLQFLLWYDEGEERNRGNFPPRFSGRQFPNYSSELNVNALELEDSALYLCASSRGSSGANVLTFGAGSRLTVL.

This chain uses TRBV7-2 with TRBJ2-2, with 14 bases lining up with TRBD2. This CDR3 comprises 17 residues. V was pared by 3 bases and J by 8 bases, with 8 bases of the junction left unmatched. The V gene's germline CDR1 is SGHTA and CDR2 FQGNSA. Here the CDR3 reads CASSFRLAGGPTGELFF. As DNA, the CDR3 is TGTGCCAGCAGCTTCCGACTAGCGGGAGGGCCGACGGGGGAGCTGTTTTTT. Combining the CDR3 with reference TRBV7-2 and TRBJ2-2 gives the whole variable domain GAGVSQSPSNKVTEKGKDVELRCDPISGHTALYWYRQSLGQGLEFLIYFQGNSAPDKSGLPSDRFSAERTGGSVSTLTIQRTQQEDSAVYLCASSFRLAGGPTGELFFGEGSRLTVL.